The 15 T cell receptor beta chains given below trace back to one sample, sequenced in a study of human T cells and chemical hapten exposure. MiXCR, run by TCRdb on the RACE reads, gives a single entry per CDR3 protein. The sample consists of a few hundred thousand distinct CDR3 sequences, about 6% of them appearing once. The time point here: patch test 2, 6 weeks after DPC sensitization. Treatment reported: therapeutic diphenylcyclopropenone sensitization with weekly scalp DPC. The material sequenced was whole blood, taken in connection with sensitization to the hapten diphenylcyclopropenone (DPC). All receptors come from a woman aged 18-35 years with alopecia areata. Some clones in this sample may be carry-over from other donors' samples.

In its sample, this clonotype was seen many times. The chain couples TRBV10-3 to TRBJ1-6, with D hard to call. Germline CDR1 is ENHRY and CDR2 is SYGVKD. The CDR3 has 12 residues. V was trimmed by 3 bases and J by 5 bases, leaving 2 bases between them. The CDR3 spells CAISENNSPLHF. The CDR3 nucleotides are TGTGCCATCAGTGAAAATAATTCACCCCTCCACTTT.

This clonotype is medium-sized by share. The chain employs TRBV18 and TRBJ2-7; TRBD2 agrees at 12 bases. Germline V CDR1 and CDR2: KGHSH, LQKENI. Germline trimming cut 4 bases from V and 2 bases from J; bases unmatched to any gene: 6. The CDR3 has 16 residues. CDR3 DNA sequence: TGTGCCAGCTCACGACCTAGCGGGGGGGAAACCTACGAGCAGTACTTC. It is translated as CASSRPSGGETYEQYF.

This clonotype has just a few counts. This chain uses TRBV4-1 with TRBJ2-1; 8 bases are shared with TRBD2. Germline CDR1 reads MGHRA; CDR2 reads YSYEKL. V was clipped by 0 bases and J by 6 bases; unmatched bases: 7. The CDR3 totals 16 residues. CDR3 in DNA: TGCGCCAGCAGCCAAGAGGGTAGCGGGGCCTCCAATGAGCAGTTCTTC. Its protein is CASSQEGSGASNEQFF.

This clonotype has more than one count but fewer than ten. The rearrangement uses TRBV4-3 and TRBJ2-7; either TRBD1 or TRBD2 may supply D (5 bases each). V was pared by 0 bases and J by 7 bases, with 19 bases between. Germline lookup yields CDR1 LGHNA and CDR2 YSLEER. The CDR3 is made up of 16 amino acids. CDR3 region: CASSQDWDGPLVEQYF. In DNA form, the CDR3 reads TGCGCCAGCAGCCAAGATTGGGACGGACCTCTTGTAGAGCAGTACTTC.

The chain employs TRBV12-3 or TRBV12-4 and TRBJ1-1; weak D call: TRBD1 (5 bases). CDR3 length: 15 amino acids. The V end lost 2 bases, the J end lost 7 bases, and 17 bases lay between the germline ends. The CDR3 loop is CASSLRGTGNYEAFF. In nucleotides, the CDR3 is TGTGCCAGCAGTTTACGGGGGACGGGGAACTATGAAGCTTTCTTT.

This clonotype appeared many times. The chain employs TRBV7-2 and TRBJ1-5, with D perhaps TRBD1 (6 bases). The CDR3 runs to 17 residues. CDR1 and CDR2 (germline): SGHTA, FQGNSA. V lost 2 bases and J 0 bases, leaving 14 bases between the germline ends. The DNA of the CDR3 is TGTGCCAGCAGCTTACTATGGACAGCTTATAGCAATCAGCCCCAGCATTTT. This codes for CASSLLWTAYSNQPQHF.

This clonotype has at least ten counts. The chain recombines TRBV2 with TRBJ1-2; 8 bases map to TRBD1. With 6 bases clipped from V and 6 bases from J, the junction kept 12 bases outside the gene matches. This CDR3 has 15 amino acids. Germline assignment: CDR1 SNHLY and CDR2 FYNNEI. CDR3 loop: CASSGTGTGRDGYTF. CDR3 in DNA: TGTGCCAGCAGCGGGACCGGGACAGGACGAGATGGCTACACCTTC.

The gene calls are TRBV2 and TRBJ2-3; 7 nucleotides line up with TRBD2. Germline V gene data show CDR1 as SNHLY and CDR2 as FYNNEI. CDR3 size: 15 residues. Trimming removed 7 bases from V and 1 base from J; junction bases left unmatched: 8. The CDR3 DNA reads TGTGCCAGCAAAGCAGCCAGCGGGGGCACAGATACGCAGTATTTT. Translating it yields CASKAASGGTDTQYF.

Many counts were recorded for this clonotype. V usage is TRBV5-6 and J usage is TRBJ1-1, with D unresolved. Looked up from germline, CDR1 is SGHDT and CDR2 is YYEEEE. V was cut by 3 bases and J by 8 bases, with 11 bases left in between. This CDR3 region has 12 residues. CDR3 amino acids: CASSYKKLEAFF. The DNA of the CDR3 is TGTGCCAGCAGCTACAAGAAGTTAGAAGCTTTCTTT. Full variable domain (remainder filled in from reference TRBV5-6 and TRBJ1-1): DAGVTQSPTHLIKTRGQQVTLRCSPKSGHDTVSWYQQALGQGPQFIFQYYEEEERQRGNFPDRFSGHQFPNYSSELNVNALLLGDSALYLCASSYKKLEAFFGQGTRLTVV.

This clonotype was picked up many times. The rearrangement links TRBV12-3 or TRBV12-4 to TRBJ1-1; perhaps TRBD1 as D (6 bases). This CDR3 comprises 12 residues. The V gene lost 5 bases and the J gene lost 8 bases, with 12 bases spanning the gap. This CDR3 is CASSEGGSEAFF. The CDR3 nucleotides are TGTGCCAGCAGTGAAGGGGGGTCCGAAGCTTTCTTT.

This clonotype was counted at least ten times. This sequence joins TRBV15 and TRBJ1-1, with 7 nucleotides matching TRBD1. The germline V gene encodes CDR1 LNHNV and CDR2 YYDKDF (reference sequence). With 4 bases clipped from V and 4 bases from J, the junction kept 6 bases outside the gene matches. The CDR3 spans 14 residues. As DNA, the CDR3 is TGTGCCACCAGCACGAGACAGGGCGTCACTGAAGCTTTCTTT. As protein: CATSTRQGVTEAFF.

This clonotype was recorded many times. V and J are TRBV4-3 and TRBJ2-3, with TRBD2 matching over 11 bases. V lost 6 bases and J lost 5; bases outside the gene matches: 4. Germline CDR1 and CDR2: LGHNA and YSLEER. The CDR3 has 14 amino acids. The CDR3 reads CASSSGGDGDTQYF. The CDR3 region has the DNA TGCGCCAGCAGTAGCGGGGGGGATGGAGATACGCAGTATTTT.

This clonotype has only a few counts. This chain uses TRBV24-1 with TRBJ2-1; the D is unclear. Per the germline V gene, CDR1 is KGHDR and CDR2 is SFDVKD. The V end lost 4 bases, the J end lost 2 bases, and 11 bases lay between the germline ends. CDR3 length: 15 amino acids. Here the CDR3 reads CATSEADPPYNEQFF. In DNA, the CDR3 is TGTGCCACCAGTGAGGCAGATCCCCCCTACAATGAGCAGTTCTTC.

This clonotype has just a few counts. CDR3 sequence reads: CASSPTRMQGQKPQHF. The CDR3, as DNA: TGTGCCAGCAGTCCAACAAGGATGCAGGGGCAAAAGCCCCAGCATTTT. The J gene is TRBJ1-5, the V gene TRBV6-5, with a tentative D call TRBD1 (6 bases). The germline V gene has CDR1 MNHEY and CDR2 SVGAGI. The CDR3 length is 16 residues. V was shortened by 5 bases and J by 8 bases, with 22 bases between the two germline ends.

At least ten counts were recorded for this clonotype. CDR3 residues: CSARTSGSTDTQYF. The DNA for the CDR3 is TGCAGTGCGAGGACTAGCGGGAGCACAGATACGCAGTATTTT. This chain links TRBV20-1 with TRBJ2-3; 11 bases align to TRBD2. Per germline, CDR1 DFQATT and CDR2 SNEGSKA (reference sequence). J gave up 0 bases and V 6 bases, and 2 bases lay outside the gene matches. The CDR3 contains 14 residues.